These 3 T cell receptor beta chains came from one sample sequenced in a study of blood T cell repertoires in COVID-19. Assay: immunoSEQ multiplex PCR; the TCRdb copy retains only in-frame clones and omits some. The sample holds roughly 280,000 clones, approximately 86% seen once. Sequencing was carried out using peripheral blood. These receptors all stem from a woman in her fifties or sixties who had recovered from COVID-19.

The count of this clone is one. The chain recombines TRBV6-2 or TRBV6-3 with TRBJ1-1; 7 positions match TRBD1. The J segment lost 0 bases and the V segment lost 2 bases, leaving 3 bases of the junction unmatched. Germline lookup yields CDR1 MNHEY and CDR2 SVGEGT. The CDR3 is made up of 15 amino acids. The chain's CDR3 is CASSYRGQMNTEAFF. CDR3 nucleotide sequence: TGTGCCAGCAGTTACAGGGGACAGATGAACACTGAAGCTTTCTTT.

This clone has just one count. This sequence joins TRBV7-9 and TRBJ2-7; 13 positions match TRBD2. Germline V gene lookup returns CDR1 SEHNR and CDR2 FQNEAQ (reference sequence). The CDR3 runs to 16 residues. The V segment lost 5 bases and the J segment 4 bases; nucleotides outside the gene matches: 8. The CDR3 loop reads CASSPPLAGGRYEQYF. In DNA form, the CDR3 reads TGTGCCAGCAGCCCACCACTAGCGGGAGGGAGGTACGAGCAGTACTTC.

The chain links TRBV6-5 to TRBJ1-4; 8 bases fit TRBD1. V lost 6 bases, J lost 3 bases, and 6 bases stayed unmatched. This CDR3 comprises 15 residues. Germline V gene sequence: CDR1 MNHEY, CDR2 SVGAGI. The CDR3 here is CASSLPGQANEKLFF. CDR3 nucleotide sequence: TGTGCCAGCAGCCTCCCGGGACAGGCTAATGAAAAACTGTTTTTT.